This is a list of T cell receptor beta chains from one sample in a study of spatial heterogeneity in lung cancer. Each CDR3 protein gets one entry after TCRdb re-called the 5' RACE reads with MiXCR. Among 75,000 or so distinct CDR3 sequences, roughly 8% were seen once, and the ten largest hold roughly 6.4%. The sample in question was PBMCs, obtained at surgery. The source of these receptors is a male donor with early-stage non-small cell lung cancer. Each CDR3 is given with its conserved first and last residue. The D gene is left open where the match is weak. Some rows mark clone size as missing; the rest say once, few, many or name a class of expanded clone.

j_call,v_call,d_call,clone_size,cdr3_aa,cdr3_nt
TRBJ1-1,TRBV5-1,TRBD1,NA,CASSLATGVSEAFF,TGCGCCAGCAGCTTGGCCACAGGGGTGAGCGAAGCTTTCTTT
TRBJ2-1,TRBV9,NA,many,CASSVGLGNEQFF,TGTGCCAGCAGCGTAGGTCTGGGCAATGAGCAGTTCTTC
TRBJ1-3,TRBV20-1,NA,many,CSARLLGNTIYF,TGCAGTGCTAGGCTCCTAGGGAACACCATATATTTT
TRBJ1-6,TRBV20-1,NA,many,CSASIGRENSPLHF,TGCAGTGCTAGCATCGGCAGGGAGAATTCACCCCTCCACTTT
TRBJ1-5,TRBV3-1,NA,many,CASSQRFGGLQPQHF,TGTGCCAGCAGCCAAAGGTTTGGGGGGCTACAGCCCCAGCATTTT
TRBJ2-2,TRBV20-1,TRBD1,NA,CSASATGEAGELFF,TGCAGTGCTAGCGCTACAGGGGAAGCCGGGGAGCTGTTTTTT
TRBJ2-2,TRBV3-2,NA,NA,CASSQFTGFAGELFF,TGTGCCAGCAGCCAATTCACAGGGTTTGCCGGGGAGCTGTTTTTT
TRBJ2-7,TRBV10-3,NA,few,CAISERTASSYEQYF,TGTGCCATCAGTGAAAGGACTGCTTCCTCCTACGAGCAGTACTTC
TRBJ2-1,TRBV20-1,TRBD2,few,CSATPLAGVEEQFF,TGCAGTGCTACCCCACTAGCGGGAGTTGAGGAGCAGTTCTTC
TRBJ2-7,TRBV4-1,TRBD1,many,CASSYTGTGYEQYF,TGCGCCAGCAGCTACACCGGGACAGGGTATGAGCAGTACTTC
TRBJ2-1,TRBV7-9,NA,few,CACQDEQFF,TGTGCCTGCCAGGACGAGCAGTTCTTC
TRBJ2-6,TRBV28,NA,many,CATGSPSFGANVLTF,TGTGCCACAGGGAGCCCTTCGTTTGGGGCCAACGTCCTGACTTTC
TRBJ1-2,TRBV25-1,TRBD1,few,CASSQTTGLGGYTF,TGTGCCAGCAGTCAAACGACAGGGCTCGGTGGCTACACCTTC
TRBJ1-1,TRBV4-3,NA,NA,CASSQAPGLGTEAFF,TGCGCCAGCAGCCAAGCGCCAGGGCTGGGGACTGAAGCTTTCTTT
TRBJ2-5,TRBV2,NA,few,CASSEHETQYF,TGTGCCAGCAGTGAACACGAGACCCAGTACTTC
TRBJ1-1,TRBV18,NA,NA,CASSPLGGREAFF,TGTGCCAGCTCCCCGCTCGGAGGGAGAGAAGCTTTCTTT
TRBJ2-2,TRBV29-1,NA,NA,CSVQQSTGELFF,TGCAGCGTTCAACAGTCCACCGGGGAGCTGTTTTTT
TRBJ2-7,TRBV27,NA,many,CASGTSNSPGGQFVEQYF,TGTGCCAGCGGCACCTCCAATAGTCCCGGAGGGCAGTTCGTCGAGCAGTACTTC
TRBJ2-7,TRBV12-3/TRBV12-4,TRBD2,NA,CASSSTGTSGRGFYEQYF,TGTGCCAGCAGTAGTACCGGGACTAGCGGGAGAGGGTTCTACGAGCAGTACTTC
TRBJ2-7,TRBV2,NA,many,CASGGQAGVGLEQYF,TGTGCCAGCGGGGGACAGGCGGGAGTGGGTCTCGAGCAGTACTTC
TRBJ2-7,TRBV11-2,NA,NA,CASSLSGTGYEQYF,TGTGCCAGCAGCTTGAGTGGGACCGGCTACGAGCAGTACTTC
TRBJ2-2,TRBV24-1,TRBD2,many,CATSNSGTAGELFF,TGTGCCACCAGCAATAGCGGGACGGCCGGGGAGCTGTTTTTT
TRBJ1-5,TRBV18,NA,many,CASSPQGDQPQHF,TGTGCCAGCTCACCACAGGGGGATCAGCCCCAGCATTTT
TRBJ1-1,TRBV5-1,NA,NA,CASSEGGMVGNTEAFF,TGCGCCAGCAGCGAGGGAGGTATGGTGGGGAACACTGAAGCTTTCTTT
TRBJ2-1,TRBV6-2/TRBV6-3,TRBD1,many,CATLTGLSRDEQFF,TGTGCCACCCTGACAGGGCTCTCAAGGGATGAGCAGTTCTTC
TRBJ1-6,TRBV6-6,NA,many,CASSSSGGLVGLHF,TGTGCCAGCAGTTCCTCGGGCGGTCTAGTTGGCCTCCACTTT
TRBJ2-1,TRBV20-1,TRBD2,NA,CSAPSGGIYNEQFF,TGCAGTGCTCCTAGCGGGGGGATCTACAATGAGCAGTTCTTC
TRBJ1-1,TRBV27,NA,few,CASRLGTWNTEAFF,TGTGCCAGCAGGCTCGGTACGTGGAACACTGAAGCTTTCTTT
TRBJ2-3,TRBV29-1,TRBD2,many,CSGEDGRATDTQYF,TGCAGCGGCGAGGACGGGAGGGCCACAGATACGCAGTATTTT
TRBJ2-3,TRBV6-6,NA,many,CATGLTDTQYF,TGTGCCACAGGCCTAACGGATACGCAGTATTTT
TRBJ2-7,TRBV5-4,NA,NA,CASSQRDNYEQYF,TGTGCCAGCAGCCAACGGGACAACTACGAGCAGTACTTC
TRBJ2-5,TRBV30,NA,many,CAWSPGETQYF,TGTGCCTGGAGTCCCGGGGAGACCCAGTACTTC
TRBJ2-1,TRBV7-8,NA,many,CASSLARRVDYYNEQFF,TGTGCCAGCAGCTTAGCGAGAAGAGTAGACTATTACAATGAGCAGTTCTTC
TRBJ2-1,TRBV20-1,TRBD2,NA,CSANPNDLAGINEQFF,TGCAGTGCTAATCCAAATGACCTAGCGGGAATAAATGAGCAGTTCTTC
TRBJ1-4,TRBV6-6,NA,many,CASREGEKLFF,TGTGCCAGCAGGGAGGGTGAAAAACTGTTTTTT
TRBJ2-7,TRBV12-3/TRBV12-4,NA,many,CASSLVGQGQQYF,TGTGCCAGCAGTTTAGTAGGGCAGGGCCAGCAGTACTTC
TRBJ1-2,TRBV29-1,NA,NA,CSVGTEKNYGYTF,TGCAGCGTGGGGACGGAAAAGAACTATGGCTACACCTTC
TRBJ1-1,TRBV6-1,TRBD1,NA,CASRRRRGQGMTEAFF,TGTGCCAGCAGGCGAAGGAGGGGACAGGGGATGACTGAAGCTTTCTTT
TRBJ2-2,TRBV12-3/TRBV12-4,NA,few,CASNVDRNTGELFF,TGTGCCAGCAACGTGGACAGAAACACCGGGGAGCTGTTTTTT
TRBJ2-1,TRBV29-1,TRBD1,many,CSAAASRGPYNEQFF,TGCAGCGCAGCCGCAAGCAGGGGGCCCTACAATGAGCAGTTCTTC